The 5 T cell receptor beta chains below come from one sample, sequenced in a study of T cell responses to AZD1222 COVID-19 vaccine. Assay: immunoSEQ multiplex PCR; the TCRdb copy retains only in-frame clones and omits some. The sample holds approximately 110,000 clones; about 92% are singletons and the top ten take roughly 1.3%. The input for sequencing was peripheral blood, taken on day 0 of AZD1222 vaccination. These receptors were obtained from an adult in good health.

This clone was counted only a few times. The rearrangement uses TRBV3-1 (or the pseudogene TRBV3-2) and TRBJ1-2; unclear D gene. The germline CDR1 and CDR2 sequences are LGHDT and YNNKEL (reference sequence). V lost 0 bases and J lost 0, with 8 bases in between. The CDR3 is made up of 15 amino acids. In DNA, the CDR3 is TGTGCCAGCAGCCAAGAGATGAGCACTAACTATGGCTACACCTTC. Residues: CASSQEMSTNYGYTF.

In the case of this clone: A read error may account for a junction end that differs from germline. V is TRBV6-2 or TRBV6-3 and J is TRBJ2-5; TRBD2 agrees at 11 bases. This CDR3 is 14 amino acids long. Germline V gives CDR1 MNHEY, CDR2 SVGEGT. CDR3: CASSGTSGQGTQYF. CDR3 sequence (DNA): TGTGCCAGCAGCGGGACTAGCGGCCAAGGGACCCAGTACTTC.

J is TRBJ1-4 and V is TRBV28; 7 bases agree with TRBD1. The germline gives CDR1 MDHEN, CDR2 SYDVKM. V lost 6 bases and J lost 4; bases outside the gene matches: 8. This CDR3 contains 15 residues. CDR3 protein: CASSSTGTDNEKLFF. The DNA for the CDR3 is TGTGCCAGCAGCTCCACCGGGACAGATAATGAAAAACTGTTTTTT. The variable domain in full, completed from reference TRBV28 and TRBJ1-4, reads DVKVTQSSRYLVKRTGEKVFLECVQDMDHENMFWYRQDPGLGLRLIYFSYDVKMKEKGDIPEGYSVSREKKERFSLILESASTNQTSMYLCASSSTGTDNEKLFFGSGTQLSVL.

This clone was seen just once. The chain recombines TRBV7-2 with TRBJ2-3, with 11 bases matching TRBD2. After removal of 3 bases from V and 4 bases from J, the junction contained 3 bases not matched to a gene. This CDR3 comprises 15 residues. The germline CDR1 and CDR2 sequences are SGHTA and FQGNSA. The CDR3, as DNA: TGTGCCAGCAGCTTGACTAGCGGGGTTGCAGATACGCAGTATTTT. Amino acids: CASSLTSGVADTQYF. The full variable domain, completed using reference TRBV7-2 and TRBJ2-3, is GAGVSQSPSNKVTEKGKDVELRCDPISGHTALYWYRQSLGQGLEFLIYFQGNSAPDKSGLPSDRFSAERTGGSVSTLTIQRTQQEDSAVYLCASSLTSGVADTQYFGPGTRLTVL.

The chain recombines TRBV30 with TRBJ1-2, with D hard to call. V was shortened by 2 bases and J by 4 bases, with 8 bases between the two germline ends. The CDR3 contains 12 residues. In germline, CDR1 is GTSNPN, CDR2 SVGIG (reference sequence). The CDR3: CAWSSTGYGYTF. The CDR3, as DNA: TGTGCCTGGAGTTCCACGGGCTATGGCTACACCTTC.